Below, 11 T cell receptor beta chains from the same sample are listed, as sequenced in a study of blood T cell repertoires in COVID-19. Produced via immunoSEQ multiplex PCR; TCRdb's table is partial and in-frame only. The table includes roughly 270,000 clones, 85% detected once. What was sequenced was PBMCs or T cells enriched from blood (not recorded which). Every receptor here comes from a woman aged 45-59 years who had recovered from COVID-19.

The chain joins TRBV5-1 to TRBJ2-1, with 7 bases lining up with TRBD1. The germline CDR1 and CDR2 sequences are SGHRS and YFSETQ. This CDR3 spans 15 amino acids. With V trimmed by 1 base and J by 0 bases, 1 base remained unmatched. Here the CDR3 DNA reads TGCGCCAGCAGCTTGACAGGGGTCTCCTACAATGAGCAGTTCTTC. It is translated as CASSLTGVSYNEQFF.

V is TRBV19 and J is TRBJ1-4, with 10 nucleotides matching TRBD1. The CDR3 spans 13 residues. CDR1 and CDR2 (germline): LNHDA, SQIVND (reference sequence). The V gene end was trimmed by 7 bases and the J gene end by 7 bases; junction bases not matched to a gene: 3. The CDR3 sequence: CASKRDRGEKLFF. The CDR3 DNA is TGTGCCAGTAAGAGGGACAGGGGTGAAAAACTGTTTTTT.

V usage is TRBV19 and J usage is TRBJ2-5, with TRBD2 matching 8 bases. CDR3 size: 14 residues. Germline-derived CDR1 and CDR2 are LNHDA and SQIVND (reference sequence). J was trimmed by 3 bases and V by 3 bases; bases with no gene match: 3. This CDR3 reads CASSISGGEETQYF. The CDR3 region has the DNA TGTGCCAGTAGTATCAGCGGGGGAGAAGAGACCCAGTACTTC.

The chain carries TRBV18 and TRBJ1-4, with TRBD1 identical over 9 bases. Germline V gene sequence: CDR1 KGHSH, CDR2 LQKENI. V lost 2 bases to trimming and J lost 5 bases; unmatched junction nucleotides: 6. The CDR3 covers 16 residues. The CDR3 DNA follows: TGTGCCAGCTCACCAACTTCCGGGACAGGGAATGAAAAACTGTTTTTT. Its translation: CASSPTSGTGNEKLFF.

The chain combines TRBV5-1 with TRBJ1-1; 10 nucleotides agree with TRBD1. Germline CDR1 SGHRS, CDR2 YFSETQ. Trimming at V came to 3 bases and at J to 5 bases, leaving 10 bases not matched to a gene. The CDR3 is 16 amino acids. The DNA for the CDR3 is TGCGCCAGCAGCTCCCGACAGGGGGCAGGAAGTACTGAAGCTTTCTTT. It is translated as CASSSRQGAGSTEAFF.

This clone was picked up one time. The genes are TRBV9 and TRBJ2-2; 10 bases are shared with TRBD2. The V gene's germline CDR1 is SGDLS and CDR2 YYNGEE. Trimming cost V 1 base and J 4 bases; bases outside gene matches: 4. The CDR3 is 16 amino acids. The CDR3 here is CASSVSGRGRTGELFF. CDR3 in DNA: TGTGCCAGCAGCGTAAGCGGGAGGGGGCGCACCGGGGAGCTGTTTTTT.

The chain has TRBV15 and TRBJ1-2, with TRBD1 matching 9 bases. CDR3 length: 13 residues. Per germline, CDR1 LNHNV and CDR2 YYDKDF (reference sequence). Trimming at V came to 5 bases and at J to 5 bases, leaving 3 bases not matched to a gene. Here the CDR3 DNA reads TGTGCCACCAGCGCCGGGACAGGGTATGGCTACACCTTC. Its protein is CATSAGTGYGYTF.

As DNA, the CDR3 is TGTGCCAGCAGCCAGAAGACAGGGGGCCAAGAGACTGAAGCTTTCTTT. Translation: CASSQKTGGQETEAFF. The chain couples TRBV7-9 to TRBJ1-1; 10 positions agree with TRBD1. The CDR3 spans 16 residues. The germline gives CDR1 SEHNR, CDR2 FQNEAQ (reference sequence). Trimming at V came to 5 bases and at J to 5 bases, leaving 11 bases not matched to a gene. Drawing the rest from reference TRBV7-9 and TRBJ1-1, the complete variable domain is DTGVSQNPRHKITKRGQNVTFRCDPISEHNRLYWYRQTLGQGPEFLTYFQNEAQLEKSRLLSDRFSAERPKGSFSTLEIQRTEQGDSAMYLCASSQKTGGQETEAFFGQGTRLTVV.

The genes are TRBV30 and TRBJ1-4; possibly TRBD1 for D (6 bases). V was shortened by 3 bases and J by 4 bases, with 15 bases between the two germline ends. The length of the CDR3 is 15 residues. In germline, CDR1 is GTSNPN, CDR2 SVGIG (reference sequence). The CDR3 protein is CAWSPPQGINEKLFF. The CDR3 DNA reads TGTGCCTGGAGCCCTCCCCAGGGGATTAATGAAAAACTGTTTTTT.

This chain connects TRBV6-5 to TRBJ2-7; perhaps TRBD1 as D (5 bases). The CDR3 runs 15 residues. Germline V CDR1 and CDR2: MNHEY, SVGAGI. V was clipped by 6 bases and J by 2 bases, with 17 bases between them. The DNA of the CDR3 is TGTGCCAGCAGATTACCCCACAGGCCCCCCTACGAGCAGTACTTC. It translates to CASRLPHRPPYEQYF.

V usage is TRBV7-7 and J usage is TRBJ2-5; weak D call: TRBD2 (6 bases). Trimming left V 5 bases short and J 5 bases short, with 18 bases between. This CDR3 contains 15 residues. Germline V gene sequence: CDR1 SSHAT, CDR2 FNYEAQ (reference sequence). CDR3: CASSPGTGDMETQYF. The CDR3 DNA reads as TGTGCCAGCAGCCCCGGGACGGGGGATATGGAGACCCAGTACTTC.